This T cell receptor (beta chain) was observed in a study of control samples from healthy donors and cancer patients (dated by TCRdb to about 2020). The library was obtained by the immunoSEQ multiplex PCR assay. Held by TCRdb, this immuneACCESS table contains in-frame sequences only and omits some clones. Under half of the omission traces to an unresolved V gene where checked; the cause of the rest is unknown. Present in this sample are some 130,000 clones, just under 90% of which were seen just once. The ten largest clones take up over 6.5% of the sample. About this clone: What antigen it recognizes has not been identified. Per-base quality was not reported, and no clone a single base away is much larger than it.

This TCR derives from a man in his fifties or sixties with head and neck cancer. The material sequenced was PBMCs.

The CDR3 loop reads CASSRGQGIFGYTF. The nucleotide sequence is given as TGTGCCAGTAGTAGGGGACAGGGTATATTCGGCTACACCTTC. The sequence links TRBV19 to TRBJ1-2, with TRBD1 matching 9 junction bases. CDR1 and CDR2, looked up from the germline V gene (reference sequence), are LNHDA and SQIVND. Germline trimming: 4 bases from V, 8 bases from J; junction bases outside gene matches: 8. Its CDR3 holds 14 amino acids, cysteine through phenylalanine. The sequence is cut down to CDR3 DNA, 42 bases in frame from base 1.